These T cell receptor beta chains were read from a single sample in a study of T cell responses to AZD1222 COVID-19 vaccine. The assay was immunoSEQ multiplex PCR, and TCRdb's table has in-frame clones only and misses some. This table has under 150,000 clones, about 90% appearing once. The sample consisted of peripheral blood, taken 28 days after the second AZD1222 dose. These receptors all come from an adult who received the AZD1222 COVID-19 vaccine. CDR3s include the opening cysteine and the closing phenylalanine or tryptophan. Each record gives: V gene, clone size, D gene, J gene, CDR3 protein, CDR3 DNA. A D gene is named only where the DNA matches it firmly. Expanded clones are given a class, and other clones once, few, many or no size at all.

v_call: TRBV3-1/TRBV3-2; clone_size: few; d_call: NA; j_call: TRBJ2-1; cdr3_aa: CASRGSGSDEQFF; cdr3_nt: TGTGCCAGCCGGGGGAGTGGCTCGGATGAGCAGTTCTTC
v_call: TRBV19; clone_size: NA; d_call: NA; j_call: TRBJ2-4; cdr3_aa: CASSMRREGENIQYF; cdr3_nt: TGTGCCAGTAGTATGAGAAGGGAGGGGGAAAACATTCAGTACTTC
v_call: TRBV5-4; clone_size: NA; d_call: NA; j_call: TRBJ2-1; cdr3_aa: CALGLYNEQFF; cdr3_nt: TGTGCCCTTGGTTTGTACAATGAGCAGTTCTTC
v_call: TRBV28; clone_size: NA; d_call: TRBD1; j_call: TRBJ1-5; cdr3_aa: CASSPATGGPGQPQHF; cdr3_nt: TGTGCCAGCAGCCCAGCCACAGGGGGTCCCGGTCAGCCCCAGCATTTT
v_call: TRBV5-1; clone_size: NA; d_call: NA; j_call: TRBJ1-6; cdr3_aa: CASSLGAFNSPLHF; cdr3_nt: TGCGCCAGCAGCTTGGGTGCCTTCAATTCACCCCTCCACTTT
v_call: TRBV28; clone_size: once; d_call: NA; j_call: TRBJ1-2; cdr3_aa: CASSPLGGYGYTF; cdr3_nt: TGTGCCAGCAGCCCCCTCGGGGGCTATGGCTACACCTTC
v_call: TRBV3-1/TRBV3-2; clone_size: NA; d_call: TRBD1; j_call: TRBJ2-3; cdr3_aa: CASSPRDRGTDTQYF; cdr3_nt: TGTGCCAGCAGCCCCCGGGACAGGGGAACAGATACGCAGTATTTT
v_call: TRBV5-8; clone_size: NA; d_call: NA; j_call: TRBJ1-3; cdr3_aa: CASSFGRGGVGNTIYF; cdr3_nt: TGTGCCAGCAGCTTTGGTAGGGGAGGGGTCGGAAACACCATATATTTT
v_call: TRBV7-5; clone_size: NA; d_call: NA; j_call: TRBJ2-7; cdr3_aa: CARSLISVSYEQYF; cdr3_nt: TGTGCCAGAAGCTTAATTAGCGTCTCCTACGAGCAGTACTTC
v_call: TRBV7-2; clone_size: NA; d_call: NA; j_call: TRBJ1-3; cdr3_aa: CASSLRDNTRRNTIYF; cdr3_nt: TGTGCCAGCAGCCTGAGGGACAATACCAGGAGAAACACCATATATTTT
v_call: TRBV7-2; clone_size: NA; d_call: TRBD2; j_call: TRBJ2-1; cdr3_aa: CASSPVAGRNEQFF; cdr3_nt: TGTGCCAGCAGCCCCGTAGCGGGCCGAAATGAGCAGTTCTTC
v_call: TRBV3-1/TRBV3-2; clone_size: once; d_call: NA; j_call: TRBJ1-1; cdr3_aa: CASSRSGSAVNTEAFF; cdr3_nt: TGTGCCAGCAGCCGGTCGGGCTCCGCCGTGAACACTGAAGCTTTCTTT